The 13 T cell receptor beta chains reported below all come from one sample, sequenced in a study of CD8+ T cells in alopecia areata. Sequencing used cDNA as its template, made by extracting RNA and reverse transcribing it. Assay: immunoSEQ multiplex PCR; the TCRdb copy retains only in-frame clones and omits some. The table lists over 120,000 clones, approximately 50% of them singletons, with around 1% in the top ten. The source material was CD4+ T cells sorted from blood, sampled at week 0. The receptor source for this set is a human donor with alopecia areata.

The J gene is TRBJ1-2, the V gene TRBV9, with D hard to call. CDR3 length: 11 residues. Germline CDR1 and CDR2: SGDLS and YYNGEE. Trimming left V 7 bases short and J 0 bases short, with 4 bases between. CDR3 loop: CASEANYGYTF. As DNA, the CDR3 is TGTGCCAGCGAAGCTAACTATGGCTACACCTTC.

The rearrangement links TRBV29-1 to TRBJ2-7, with D perhaps TRBD2 (7 bases). V dropped 7 bases and J dropped 1 base, with 14 bases sitting between them. CDR1 SQVTM and CDR2 ANQGSEA come from the germline V gene. The CDR3 is 13 residues long. The CDR3 coding sequence is TGCAGCGCCGGGGGCGGGAGTTCCTACGAGCAGTACTTC. Encoded protein: CSAGGGSSYEQYF.

DNA for the CDR3: TGTGCCAGCAGAACCGGACTAGCGGGAGGGCCTCTGGAGCAGTACTTC. It encodes CASRTGLAGGPLEQYF. V gene TRBV25-1 combines with J gene TRBJ2-7; the match to TRBD2 covers 15 bases. Germline V lookup: CDR1 MGHDK, CDR2 SYGVNS. The CDR3 spans 16 residues. With V trimmed by 6 bases and J by 7 bases, 10 bases remained unmatched.

This clone was recorded once. The rearrangement joins TRBV7-6 to TRBJ2-7, with D perhaps matching TRBD2 (6 bases). This CDR3 is 13 amino acids long. Trimming shortened V by 3 bases and J by 5 bases, and 11 bases separated the two germline ends. In germline, CDR1 is SGHVS, CDR2 FNYEAQ. In DNA form, the CDR3 reads TGTGCCAGCAGCTTCCGCTGGGGGGACGAGCAGTACTTC. It encodes CASSFRWGDEQYF.

This chain links TRBV5-1 with TRBJ1-2; 8 bases agree with TRBD1. V lost 4 bases to trimming and J lost 2 bases; unmatched junction nucleotides: 1. Germline lookup yields CDR1 SGHRS and CDR2 YFSETQ. The CDR3 sequence is 13 residues long. In DNA form, the CDR3 reads TGCGCCAGCAGCGGGACAGGAAACTATGGCTACACCTTC. Amino acids: CASSGTGNYGYTF.

This clone appeared once. The V gene is TRBV2, the J gene TRBJ1-1, with a tentative D call TRBD1 (6 bases). Germline V CDR1 and CDR2: SNHLY, FYNNEI. Trimming cost V 4 bases and J 3 bases, with 9 bases left between them. The CDR3 has 13 residues. The CDR3 nucleotides are TGTGCCAGCAGTGCCGACAGGTACACTGAAGCTTTCTTT. Its translation: CASSADRYTEAFF.

The gene calls are TRBV7-6 and TRBJ2-5; possibly TRBD2 for D (5 bases). CDR1 and CDR2 from the germline V gene are SGHVS and FNYEAQ. Trimming stripped 3 bases from V and 5 bases from J, with 7 bases between. The CDR3 consists of 12 residues. DNA for the CDR3: TGTGCCAGCAGCTTGTCGGGGGAGACCCAGTACTTC. Translation: CASSLSGETQYF. Filled out from reference TRBV7-6 and TRBJ2-5, the complete variable domain reads GAGVSQSPRYKVTKRGQDVALRCDPISGHVSLYWYRQALGQGPEFLTYFNYEAQQDKSGLPNDRFSAERPEGSISTLTIQRTEQRDSAMYRCASSLSGETQYFGPGTRLLVL.

The chain carries TRBV27 and TRBJ1-2, with D maybe TRBD1 (5 bases). CDR3 length: 15 amino acids. Trimming left V 5 bases short and J 3 bases short, with 16 bases between. Germline CDR1 reads MNHEY; CDR2 reads SMNVEV (reference sequence). In nucleotides, the CDR3 is TGTGCCAGCAGTCCCTTGGGGGAAGGGGACTATGGCTACACCTTC. This sequence encodes CASSPLGEGDYGYTF.

There are a few counts of this clone. Other nucleotide sequences in the sample specify the same CDR3. The V gene is TRBV27, the J gene TRBJ2-1; unclear D gene. Looked up from germline, CDR1 is MNHEY and CDR2 is SMNVEV (reference sequence). Trimming removed 10 bases at V and 0 bases at J, with 4 bases between. The CDR3 is made up of 11 amino acids. The CDR3 region is CATSSYNEQFF. In DNA, the CDR3 is TGTGCCACCAGCTCCTACAATGAGCAGTTCTTC.

In the case of this clone: Other DNA variants within this sample encode the same CDR3. The chain combines TRBV29-1 with TRBJ2-7; a possible D gene is TRBD1 (7 bases). Trimming took 7 bases from V and 1 from J, leaving 14 bases between them. CDR3 length equals 13 residues. CDR1 and CDR2 (germline): SQVTM, ANQGSEA. The CDR3 DNA is TGCAGCGCCGGAGGGACAGAATCCTACGAGCAGTACTTC. Its translation: CSAGGTESYEQYF.

The V and J genes are TRBV4-3 and TRBJ2-5, with 10 bases fitting TRBD2. The germline V gene encodes CDR1 LGHNA and CDR2 YSLEER. The ends lost 1 base at V and 5 bases at J; junction bases unmatched: 22. The CDR3 spans 21 residues. The CDR3 protein is CASSQVWAFTSGTTRRETQYF. CDR3 nucleotide sequence: TGCGCCAGCAGCCAAGTGTGGGCCTTCACTAGCGGGACCACCCGGCGGGAGACCCAGTACTTC.

The CDR3 DNA reads as TGTGCCAGCAGCTCTAGACTAGCGGCTTCCTACAATGAGCAGTTCTTC. This encodes CASSSRLAASYNEQFF. This chain links TRBV11-2 with TRBJ2-1; 9 bases match TRBD2. CDR1 SGHAT and CDR2 FQNNGV come from the germline V gene. Germline trimming cut 4 bases from V and 1 base from J; bases unmatched to any gene: 5. The CDR3 extends over 16 amino acids.

This clone has just a few counts. The gene calls are TRBV18 and TRBJ2-6, with unresolved D. Germline V gene lookup returns CDR1 KGHSH and CDR2 LQKENI. CDR3 length: 15 residues. The V gene lost 1 base and the J gene lost 2 bases, with 6 bases spanning the gap. The CDR3 DNA reads TGTGCCAGCTCACCACGGGTTACTGGGGCCAACGTCCTGACTTTC. Encoded protein: CASSPRVTGANVLTF.